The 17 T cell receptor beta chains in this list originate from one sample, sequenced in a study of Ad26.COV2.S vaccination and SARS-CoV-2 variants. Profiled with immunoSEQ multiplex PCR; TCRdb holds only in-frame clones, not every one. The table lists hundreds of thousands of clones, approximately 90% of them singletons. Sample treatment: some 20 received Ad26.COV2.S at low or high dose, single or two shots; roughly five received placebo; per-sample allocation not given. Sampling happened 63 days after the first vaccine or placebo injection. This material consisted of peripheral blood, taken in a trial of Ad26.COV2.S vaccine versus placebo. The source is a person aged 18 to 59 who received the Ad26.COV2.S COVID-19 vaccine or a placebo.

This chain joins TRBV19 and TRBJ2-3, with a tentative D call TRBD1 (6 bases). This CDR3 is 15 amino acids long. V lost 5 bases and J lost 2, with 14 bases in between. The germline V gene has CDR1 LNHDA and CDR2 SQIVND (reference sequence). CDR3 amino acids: CASSETQGYTDTQYF. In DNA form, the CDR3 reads TGTGCCAGTAGTGAAACCCAGGGGTACACAGATACGCAGTATTTT.

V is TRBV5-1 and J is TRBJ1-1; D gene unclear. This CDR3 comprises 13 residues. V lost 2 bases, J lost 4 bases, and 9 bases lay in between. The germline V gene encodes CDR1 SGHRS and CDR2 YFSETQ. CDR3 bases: TGCGCCAGCAGCTTTGAGGGTGGCACTGAAGCTTTCTTT. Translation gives CASSFEGGTEAFF.

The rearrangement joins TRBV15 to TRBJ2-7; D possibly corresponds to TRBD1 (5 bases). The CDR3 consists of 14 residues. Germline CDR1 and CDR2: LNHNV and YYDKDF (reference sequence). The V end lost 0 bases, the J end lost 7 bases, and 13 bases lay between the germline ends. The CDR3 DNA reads TGTGCCACCAGCAGAGATTCGGCAGGGCGAGAGCAGTACTTC. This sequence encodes CATSRDSAGREQYF.

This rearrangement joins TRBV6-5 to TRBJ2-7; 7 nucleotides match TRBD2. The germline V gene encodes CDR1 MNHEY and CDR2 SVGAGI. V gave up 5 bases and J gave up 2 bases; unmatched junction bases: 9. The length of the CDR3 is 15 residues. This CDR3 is CASSPYSAGAYEQYF. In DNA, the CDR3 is TGTGCCAGCAGTCCCTACTCTGCGGGGGCCTACGAGCAGTACTTC.

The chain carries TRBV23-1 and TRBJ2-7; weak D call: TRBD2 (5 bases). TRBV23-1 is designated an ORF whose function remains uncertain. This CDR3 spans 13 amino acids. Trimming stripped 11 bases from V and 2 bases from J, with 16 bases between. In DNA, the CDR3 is TGCGCCTTCCTTTCGGGAACTACCTACGAGCAGTACTTC. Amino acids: CAFLSGTTYEQYF.

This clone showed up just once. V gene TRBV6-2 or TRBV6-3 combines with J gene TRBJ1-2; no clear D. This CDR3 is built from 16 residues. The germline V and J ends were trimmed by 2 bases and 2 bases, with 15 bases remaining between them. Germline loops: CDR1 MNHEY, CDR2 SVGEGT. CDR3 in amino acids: CASSYPWTSGNYGYTF. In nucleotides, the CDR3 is TGTGCCAGCAGTTACCCTTGGACTAGCGGAAACTATGGCTACACCTTC.

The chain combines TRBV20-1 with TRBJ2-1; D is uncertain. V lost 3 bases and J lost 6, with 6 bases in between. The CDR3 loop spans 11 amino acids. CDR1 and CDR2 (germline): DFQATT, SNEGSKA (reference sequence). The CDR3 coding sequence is TGCAGTGCTAGCGGGCCCAATGAGCAGTTCTTC. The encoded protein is CSASGPNEQFF.

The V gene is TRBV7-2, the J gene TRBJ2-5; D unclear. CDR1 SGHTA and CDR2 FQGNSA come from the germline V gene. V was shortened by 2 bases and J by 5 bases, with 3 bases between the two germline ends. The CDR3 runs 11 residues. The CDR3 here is CASSLYETQYF. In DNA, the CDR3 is TGTGCCAGCAGCTTATATGAGACCCAGTACTTC. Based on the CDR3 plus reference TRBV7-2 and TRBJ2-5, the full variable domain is GAGVSQSPSNKVTEKGKDVELRCDPISGHTALYWYRQSLGQGLEFLIYFQGNSAPDKSGLPSDRFSAERTGGSVSTLTIQRTQQEDSAVYLCASSLYETQYFGPGTRLLVL.

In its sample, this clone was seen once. This chain's CDR3 is CASSRRTSGIEETQYF. The CDR3 nucleotides are TGTGCCAGCAGCCGACGGACTAGCGGGATAGAAGAGACCCAGTACTTC. J is TRBJ2-5 and V is TRBV3-1 (or the pseudogene TRBV3-2); 12 bases are a match to TRBD2. Germline V gives CDR1 LGHDT, CDR2 YNNKEL (reference sequence). The CDR3 consists of 16 residues. The J segment lost 3 bases and the V segment lost 4 bases, leaving 6 bases of the junction unmatched.

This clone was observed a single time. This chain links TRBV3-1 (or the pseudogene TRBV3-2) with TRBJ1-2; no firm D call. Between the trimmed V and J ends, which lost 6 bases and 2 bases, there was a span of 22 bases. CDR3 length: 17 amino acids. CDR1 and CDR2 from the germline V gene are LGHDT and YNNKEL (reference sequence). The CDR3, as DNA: TGTGCCAGCAGGCCAAGAATATCGCTAGACCTCAACTATGGCTACACCTTC. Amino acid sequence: CASRPRISLDLNYGYTF.

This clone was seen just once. As DNA, the CDR3 is TGTGCCAGCAGTGAAGCTAGGTCTATGGCTTTCTTT. It codes for CASSEARSMAFF. The genes are TRBV6-1 and TRBJ1-1; D not certain. The length of the CDR3 is 12 residues. CDR1 MNHNS and CDR2 SASEGT come from the germline V gene. Trimming took 0 bases from V and 11 from J, leaving 10 bases between them.

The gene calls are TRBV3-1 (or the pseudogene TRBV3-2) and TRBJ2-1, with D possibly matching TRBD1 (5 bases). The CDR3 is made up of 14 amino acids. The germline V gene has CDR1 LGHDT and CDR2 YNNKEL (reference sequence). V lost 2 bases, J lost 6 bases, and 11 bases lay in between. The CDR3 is CASSQMRDSNEQFF. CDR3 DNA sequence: TGTGCCAGCAGCCAAATGCGAGACAGCAATGAGCAGTTCTTC.

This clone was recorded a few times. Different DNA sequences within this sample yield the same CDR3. This CDR3 is CASSLDRTYEQYF. The CDR3 DNA is TGTGCCAGCAGCCTCGACAGGACCTACGAGCAGTACTTC. The chain joins TRBV7-2 to TRBJ2-7; tentatively, D is TRBD1 (6 bases). Germline CDR1 is SGHTA and CDR2 is FQGNSA. V gave up 5 bases and J gave up 2 bases, with 10 bases separating them. This CDR3 spans 13 amino acids.

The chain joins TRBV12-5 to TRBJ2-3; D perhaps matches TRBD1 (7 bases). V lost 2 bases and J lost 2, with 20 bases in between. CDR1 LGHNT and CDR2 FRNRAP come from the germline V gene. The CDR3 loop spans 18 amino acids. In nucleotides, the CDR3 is TGTGCTAGTGGTTTGACCAGACAGGGAGGTAGGGACACAGATACGCAGTATTTT. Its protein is CASGLTRQGGRDTDTQYF.

CDR3 nucleotides: TGTGCCAGCAGAGGAGGGGGTAACACTGAAGCTTTCTTT. Its protein is CASRGGGNTEAFF. The V call is TRBV7-9, the J call TRBJ1-1, with D possibly TRBD1 on 6 matching bases. The CDR3 runs to 13 residues. The germline V gene encodes CDR1 SEHNR and CDR2 FQNEAQ (reference sequence). V lost 6 bases, J lost 2 bases, and 10 bases lay in between.

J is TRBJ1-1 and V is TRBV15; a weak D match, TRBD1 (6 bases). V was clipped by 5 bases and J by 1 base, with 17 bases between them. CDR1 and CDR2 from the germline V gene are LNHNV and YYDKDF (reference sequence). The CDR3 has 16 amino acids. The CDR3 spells CATSSKGGRGNTEAFF. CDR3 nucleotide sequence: TGTGCCACCAGCTCAAAAGGGGGGAGGGGGAACACTGAAGCTTTCTTT. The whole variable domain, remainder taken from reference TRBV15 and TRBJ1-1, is DAMVIQNPRYQVTQFGKPVTLSCSQTLNHNVMYWYQQKSSQAPKLLFHYYDKDFNNEADTPDNFQSRRPNTSFCFLDIRSPGLGDTAMYLCATSSKGGRGNTEAFFGQGTRLTVV.

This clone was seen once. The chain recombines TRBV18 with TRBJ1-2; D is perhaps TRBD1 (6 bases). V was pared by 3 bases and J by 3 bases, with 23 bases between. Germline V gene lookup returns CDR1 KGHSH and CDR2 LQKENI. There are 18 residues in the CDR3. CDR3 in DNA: TGTGCCAGCTCACCCTCGCAGGGGACAAAAACACAGTACTATGGCTACACCTTC. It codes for CASSPSQGTKTQYYGYTF.